These 5 T cell receptor beta chains came from one sample sequenced in a study of blood T cells in healthy people across ages. Through a sample-barcoded 5' primer and a J-beta primer mix, a second PCR was run for roughly 7 to 11 cycles. MiXCR was run by TCRdb on the 5' RACE reads, yielding one entry per CDR3 protein. The sample has approximately 2,000,000 distinct CDR3 sequences, roughly two fifths seen once; the top ten hold under 30%. Sequenced: blood. Receptors originate from a human donor in good health.

The table lists this clonotype with many counts. The V and J genes are TRBV20-1 and TRBJ2-7; D is perhaps TRBD1 (7 bases). CDR1 is DFQATT and CDR2 is SNEGSKA in the germline V gene (reference sequence). This CDR3 is built from 12 residues. Trimming stripped 3 bases from V and 3 bases from J, with 9 bases between. CDR3 region: CSARRDSYEQYF. In nucleotides, the CDR3 is TGCAGTGCTAGGCGGGACAGCTACGAGCAGTACTTC.

The V and J genes are TRBV3-1 and TRBJ2-3; TRBD1 aligns across 7 bases. Germline assignment: CDR1 LGHDT and CDR2 YNNKEL (reference sequence). With V trimmed by 0 bases and J by 3 bases, 12 bases remained unmatched. The CDR3 sequence is 18 residues long. DNA of the CDR3: TGTGCCAGCAGCCAAGACCCACCGACAGGGTTAGGAACAGATACGCAGTATTTT. Translation: CASSQDPPTGLGTDTQYF.

This chain joins TRBV3-1 and TRBJ1-2; the D gene is possibly TRBD1 (6 bases). The CDR3 contains 16 residues. Germline values: CDR1 LGHDT, CDR2 YNNKEL (reference sequence). V was clipped by 1 base and J by 8 bases, with 20 bases between them. The CDR3 DNA follows: TGTGCCAGCAGCCAAGGATTAATGGGGGCCCAGGGAGGCTACACCTTC. Amino acids: CASSQGLMGAQGGYTF.

This chain links TRBV12-3 or TRBV12-4 with TRBJ1-5, with TRBD1 identical over 8 bases. The CDR3 has 16 residues. Germline trimming cut 1 base from V and 1 base from J; bases unmatched to any gene: 3. For the CDR3, the DNA is TGTGCCAGCAGTTTAGGGACAGGGTCAAGCAATCAGCCCCAGCATTTT. It encodes CASSLGTGSSNQPQHF.

This clonotype was counted only a few times. The genes are TRBV7-2 and TRBJ2-3, with D perhaps TRBD2 (5 bases). From germline, CDR1 is SGHTA and CDR2 FQGNSA. V was cut by 8 bases and J by 3 bases, with 15 bases left in between. CDR3 size: 14 residues. The CDR3 spells CASSLTTLTDTQYF. The CDR3 DNA is TGTGCCAGCTCTTTGACTACACTTACAGATACGCAGTATTTT.